The 19 T cell receptor beta chains reported below all come from one sample, sequenced in a study of blood T cell repertoires in COVID-19. The table came from immunoSEQ multiplex PCR; TCRdb's copy has only in-frame clones and leaves some out. The top ten hold approximately 3.7% of the sample, which has about 380,000 clones, 85% seen once. Sequencing was carried out using peripheral blood. The receptors stem from a woman between 18 and 29 years old with acute or convalescent COVID-19.

V gene TRBV10-2 combines with J gene TRBJ1-1; 9 positions match TRBD1. This CDR3 is built from 15 residues. Trimming at V came to 2 bases and at J to 2 bases, leaving 3 bases not matched to a gene. Germline V gene lookup returns CDR1 WSHSY and CDR2 SAAADI. The CDR3 spells CASSEPGQGNTEAFF. As DNA, the CDR3 is TGCGCCAGCAGTGAGCCGGGACAGGGAAACACTGAAGCTTTCTTT.

This chain joins TRBV18 and TRBJ2-3; weak D call: TRBD1 (6 bases). V was pared by 0 bases and J by 4 bases, with 14 bases between. The CDR3 is made up of 16 amino acids. Germline-derived CDR1 and CDR2 are KGHSH and LQKENI. The CDR3 nucleotides read TGTGCCAGCTCACCACCGAAGGTAAAGGGGGCAGATACGCAGTATTTT. Encoded protein: CASSPPKVKGADTQYF.

This clone was observed a handful of times. V usage is TRBV7-2 and J usage is TRBJ2-7; 7 bases are a match to TRBD1. Germline-derived CDR1 and CDR2 are SGHTA and FQGNSA. Unmatched junction bases numbered 4, after V lost 3 bases and J lost 2 bases. The CDR3 loop spans 14 amino acids. CDR3 bases: TGTGCCAGCAGCTTTGATGACAGGGCCTACGAGCAGTACTTC. Its protein is CASSFDDRAYEQYF.

Comment on this clone: The sample has other DNA sequences that encode this CDR3 too. The rearrangement links TRBV28 to TRBJ1-6, with no clear D. The CDR3 has 14 residues. V lost 7 bases and J lost 0, with 7 bases in between. Germline-derived CDR1 and CDR2 are MDHEN and SYDVKM. CDR3 nucleotide sequence: TGTGCCAGCACTCTGAGCTCCTATAATTCACCCCTCCACTTT. Its translation: CASTLSSYNSPLHF.

The rearrangement uses TRBV3-1 (or the pseudogene TRBV3-2) and TRBJ1-2; D ambiguous. V was shortened by 0 bases and J by 4 bases, with 12 bases between the two germline ends. The CDR3 has 15 residues. Germline CDR1 LGHDT, CDR2 YNNKEL (reference sequence). CDR3 protein: CASSQEFGEGYGYTF. The DNA of the CDR3 is TGTGCCAGCAGCCAAGAGTTCGGGGAGGGCTATGGCTACACCTTC.

The chain uses TRBV29-1 and TRBJ1-1, with TRBD1 as a possible D gene (5 bases). Germline V gene sequence: CDR1 SQVTM, CDR2 ANQGSEA. This CDR3 is built from 11 residues. Trimming removed 7 bases from V and 3 bases from J, with 9 bases in between. This chain's CDR3 is CSAQGDTEAFF. For the CDR3, the DNA is TGCAGCGCCCAGGGTGACACTGAAGCTTTCTTT.

This chain connects TRBV6-5 to TRBJ2-2; the match to TRBD1 covers 7 bases. Germline V lookup: CDR1 MNHEY, CDR2 SVGAGI. V shed 11 bases and J 4 bases; nucleotides not matched to a gene: 10. The CDR3 runs 14 residues. CDR3 sequence (DNA): TGTGCCTGCACAGGGGCACGAAGCACCGGGGAGCTGTTTTTT. Protein sequence: CACTGARSTGELFF.

This clone was detected once. V is TRBV30 and J is TRBJ2-1; 12 bases fit TRBD1. Unmatched junction bases numbered 5, after V lost 5 bases and J lost 9 bases. This CDR3 contains 13 residues. Germline V gene data show CDR1 as GTSNPN and CDR2 as SVGIG (reference sequence). The CDR3 DNA reads TGTGCCTGGGGGACAGGGGGCTATATTGAGCAGTTCTTC. Residues: CAWGTGGYIEQFF. The complete variable domain, with remaining parts taken from reference TRBV30 and TRBJ2-1, reads SQTIHQWPATLVQPVGSPLSLECTVEGTSNPNLYWYRQAAGRGLQLLFYSVGIGQISSEVPQNLSASRPQDRQFILSSKKLLLSDSGFYLCAWGTGGYIEQFFGPGTRLTVL.

The genes are TRBV20-1 and TRBJ2-7, with 8 bases matching TRBD1. CDR1 and CDR2 (germline): DFQATT, SNEGSKA (reference sequence). The CDR3 runs to 13 residues. Trimming took 3 bases from V and 6 from J; bases not matched to a gene: 7. Here the CDR3 reads CSASGRGPGEQYF. The CDR3 DNA sequence: TGCAGTGCTAGTGGCAGGGGGCCCGGCGAGCAGTACTTC.

This clone was seen only a few times. The chain uses TRBV7-2 and TRBJ2-3, with TRBD1 identical over 9 bases. The trim removed 6 bases at V and 4 bases at J, leaving 5 bases unmatched. Per germline, CDR1 SGHTA and CDR2 FQGNSA. The CDR3 sequence is 14 residues long. The CDR3 protein is CASSRDRASDTQYF. The DNA of the CDR3 is TGTGCCAGCAGTCGGGACAGGGCTTCAGATACGCAGTATTTT. The complete variable domain, with remaining parts taken from reference TRBV7-2 and TRBJ2-3, reads GAGVSQSPSNKVTEKGKDVELRCDPISGHTALYWYRQSLGQGLEFLIYFQGNSAPDKSGLPSDRFSAERTGGSVSTLTIQRTQQEDSAVYLCASSRDRASDTQYFGPGTRLTVL.

The chain combines TRBV6-5 with TRBJ2-2; no definite D call. Trimming removed 7 bases at V and 0 bases at J, with 12 bases between. The CDR3 extends over 15 amino acids. Germline values: CDR1 MNHEY, CDR2 SVGAGI. The CDR3 reads CASIILEANTGELFF. The CDR3 bases are TGTGCCAGCATCATACTCGAGGCGAACACCGGGGAGCTGTTTTTT.

CDR3 loop: CASSFQKEETQYF. The CDR3 DNA reads TGTGCCAGCAGTTTTCAGAAGGAGGAGACCCAGTACTTC. This sequence joins TRBV28 and TRBJ2-5, with D hard to call. V was shortened by 3 bases and J by 5 bases, with 10 bases between the two germline ends. The CDR3 spans 13 residues. In germline, CDR1 is MDHEN, CDR2 SYDVKM.

This clone came up once. The chain carries TRBV11-2 and TRBJ1-5; 7 positions match TRBD1. Trimming took 2 bases from V and 7 from J; bases not matched to a gene: 5. There are 14 residues in the CDR3. The germline gives CDR1 SGHAT, CDR2 FQNNGV. The CDR3 loop reads CASSLTTGRQPQHF. DNA of the CDR3: TGTGCCAGCAGCTTAACGACAGGGCGCCAGCCCCAGCATTTT.

The chain links TRBV7-9 to TRBJ1-4; TRBD1 might be the D (5 bases). The V and J ends lost 5 bases and 8 bases respectively, with 15 bases between them. CDR1 and CDR2 from the germline V gene are SEHNR and FQNEAQ (reference sequence). This CDR3 has 14 amino acids. CDR3 DNA sequence: TGTGCCAGCAGCCTCACGTTCGGGGGAGAAAAACTGTTTTTT. It codes for CASSLTFGGEKLFF.

The rearrangement links TRBV19 to TRBJ1-5, with 10 bases fitting TRBD1. There are 15 residues in the CDR3. Trimming at V came to 4 bases and at J to 6 bases, leaving 6 bases not matched to a gene. The germline V gene has CDR1 LNHDA and CDR2 SQIVND (reference sequence). Here the CDR3 reads CASSNQGQGTQPQHF. In DNA form, the CDR3 reads TGTGCCAGTAGTAATCAGGGACAGGGGACTCAGCCCCAGCATTTT.

In DNA form, the CDR3 reads TGTGCCAGCAGCTTGGCCGTCGGACAGGGGAAAGAGACCCAGTACTTC. Protein product: CASSLAVGQGKETQYF. The genes are TRBV5-6 and TRBJ2-5, with 9 bases that match TRBD1. Germline V gene sequence: CDR1 SGHDT, CDR2 YYEEEE. There are 16 residues in the CDR3. With V trimmed by 0 bases and J by 3 bases, 6 bases remained unmatched.

The rearrangement links TRBV2 to TRBJ2-3; tentative D call: TRBD1 (6 bases). The CDR3 loop spans 14 amino acids. The V gene's germline CDR1 is SNHLY and CDR2 FYNNEI. V lost 10 bases, J lost 1 base, and 15 bases lay in between. The CDR3 bases are TGTGCCATTACTCTACAGGGCCGCACAGATACGCAGTATTTT. Residues: CAITLQGRTDTQYF.

The V call is TRBV12-3 or TRBV12-4, the J call TRBJ1-2, with a weak D call TRBD1 (6 bases). The ends were cut back, 3 bases at V and 7 bases at J, with 12 bases in the middle. The CDR3 contains 13 residues. DNA of the CDR3: TGTGCCAGCAGTTTTTCAGGGGCGGGTGGCTACACCTTC. This codes for CASSFSGAGGYTF.

In its sample, this clone was seen a few times. The gene calls are TRBV19 and TRBJ1-2; TRBD1 matches 8 bases. CDR3 length: 14 amino acids. Germline V CDR1 and CDR2: LNHDA, SQIVND (reference sequence). V was pared by 6 bases and J by 4 bases, with 7 bases of the junction left unmatched. CDR3 bases: TGTGCCAGTAGCCCAGGGGGCGCGGGCTATGGCTACACCTTC. It yields the protein CASSPGGAGYGYTF.